The 21 T cell receptor beta chains listed next were all sequenced from one sample in a study. From the 5' RACE reads, TCRdb called clonotypes with MiXCR, one entry per CDR3 protein. The sample contains about 50,000 distinct CDR3 sequences, 25% to 35% of which appear only once. The source material was naive CD4+ T cells sorted from blood. As to subset: naive CD4+ T cells, CD4+CD45RA+CD25-. The receptors shown here come from a female donor with breast cancer.

The chain couples TRBV20-1 to TRBJ2-1; 9 bases are shared with TRBD1. Trimming cost V 3 bases and J 8 bases; bases outside gene matches: 5. There are 13 residues in the CDR3. Germline CDR1 DFQATT, CDR2 SNEGSKA (reference sequence). The CDR3 spells CSASNRGLDEQFF. CDR3 nucleotides: TGCAGTGCTAGTAACAGGGGGCTAGATGAGCAGTTCTTC.

By sample fraction, this clonotype is medium-sized. The chain uses TRBV5-5 and TRBJ2-5, with 14 bases aligning to TRBD2. With V trimmed by 3 bases and J by 4 bases, 8 bases remained unmatched. The CDR3 loop spans 17 amino acids. Germline V CDR1 and CDR2: SGHKS, YYEKEE (reference sequence). The CDR3 loop is CASSSKGLAGVGETQYF. The CDR3 DNA sequence: TGTGCCAGCAGCTCGAAGGGACTAGCGGGAGTCGGAGAGACCCAGTACTTC.

The chain uses TRBV12-5 and TRBJ1-2; D gene ambiguous. Germline CDR1 and CDR2: LGHNT and FRNRAP. The CDR3 consists of 13 residues. Trimming stripped 7 bases from V and 3 bases from J, with 12 bases between. CDR3 bases: TGTGCTAGTGCGAGAGGGAACTACTATGGCTACACCTTC. Translating gives CASARGNYYGYTF.

This clonotype occurred a few times. The chain links TRBV10-3 to TRBJ2-1, with D perhaps being TRBD1 or TRBD2 (5 bases each). The CDR3 is 14 residues long. Germline CDR1 reads ENHRY; CDR2 reads SYGVKD. Trimming removed 3 bases at V and 9 bases at J, with 15 bases between. As DNA, the CDR3 is TGTGCCATCAGTGATCCCACGAGGGGCGGTGAGCAGTTCTTC. Amino acids: CAISDPTRGGEQFF.

This clonotype was found many times. V and J are TRBV29-1 and TRBJ2-7; D unclear. CDR1 is SQVTM, CDR2 ANQGSEA, per germline. Trimming pared 5 bases from V and 3 bases from J, leaving 11 bases between. This CDR3 spans 12 amino acids. CDR3 sequence reads: CSVHESSYEQYF. Here the CDR3 DNA reads TGCAGCGTTCACGAATCTAGCTACGAGCAGTACTTC.

This clonotype was counted only a few times. The J gene is TRBJ2-1, the V gene TRBV7-2, with 7 bases fitting TRBD1. Unmatched junction bases numbered 12, after V lost 5 bases and J lost 5 bases. CDR1 and CDR2 (germline): SGHTA, FQGNSA. This CDR3 spans 16 amino acids. The chain's CDR3 is CASSDRARGTHNEQFF. CDR3 DNA: TGTGCCAGCAGCGACAGGGCGAGGGGGACACACAATGAGCAGTTCTTC.

The chain couples TRBV30 to TRBJ1-4; TRBD1 is a possible D gene (5 bases). V shed 1 base and J shed 8 bases, with 8 bases lying between them. CDR1 and CDR2 from the germline V gene are GTSNPN and SVGIG (reference sequence). The CDR3 runs to 12 residues. The DNA of the CDR3 is TGTGCCTGGAGTGAAAACAGGGAAAAACTGTTTTTT. It codes for CAWSENREKLFF.

The rearrangement links TRBV7-2 to TRBJ1-5, with TRBD1 as a possible D gene (6 bases). The V gene lost 4 bases and the J gene lost 6 bases, with 16 bases spanning the gap. The CDR3 is 15 residues long. CDR1 SGHTA and CDR2 FQGNSA come from the germline V gene. Here the CDR3 DNA reads TGTGCCAGCAGCTCCGGGACAAGGGAAAGTCAGCCCCAGCATTTT. Translated, it gives CASSSGTRESQPQHF.

The chain uses TRBV7-2 and TRBJ2-3; weak D call: TRBD1 (5 bases). V lost 6 bases to trimming and J lost 4 bases, with 17 bases between them. The CDR3 loop spans 15 amino acids. Germline CDR1 and CDR2: SGHTA and FQGNSA. CDR3 region: CASSPQGVVADTQYF. The DNA of the CDR3 is TGTGCCAGCAGTCCCCAAGGGGTTGTAGCAGATACGCAGTATTTT.

This clonotype was observed at least ten times. The V gene is TRBV6-2 or TRBV6-3, the J gene TRBJ2-5, with TRBD2 matching 11 bases. CDR1 MNHEY and CDR2 SVGEGT come from the germline V gene. V was clipped by 6 bases and J by 4 bases; unmatched bases: 10. This CDR3 comprises 16 residues. The chain's CDR3 is CASRGLGLAAGETQYF. The DNA of the CDR3 is TGTGCCAGCAGAGGCCTGGGACTAGCGGCGGGAGAGACCCAGTACTTC.

This chain joins TRBV10-3 and TRBJ2-6; D is uncertain. The V gene's germline CDR1 is ENHRY and CDR2 SYGVKD. Trimming stripped 3 bases from V and 2 bases from J, with 14 bases between. CDR3 length: 17 amino acids. In DNA, the CDR3 is TGTGCCATCAGTGAAGTAAGAAGGCGAGCTGGGGCCAACGTCCTGACTTTC. This encodes CAISEVRRRAGANVLTF.

A few counts support this clonotype. The V call is TRBV5-1, the J call TRBJ1-4, with D hard to call. Germline-derived CDR1 and CDR2 are SGHRS and YFSETQ. The CDR3 is 15 residues long. Trimming pared 0 bases from V and 1 base from J, leaving 7 bases between. The CDR3 region is CASSLVGITNEKLFF. The CDR3 DNA reads as TGCGCCAGCAGCTTGGTCGGAATAACTAATGAAAAACTGTTTTTT.

This clonotype was detected ten times or more. The chain's CDR3 is CASSLSRGRGGNQPQHF. CDR3 DNA: TGTGCCAGCAGCCTTTCTCGGGGGCGCGGGGGCAATCAGCCCCAGCATTTT. This sequence joins TRBV6-5 and TRBJ1-5, with D perhaps TRBD1 (6 bases). The CDR3 runs 17 residues. CDR1 is MNHEY and CDR2 is SVGAGI in the germline V gene. V lost 6 bases and J lost 2, with 20 bases in between.

A word on this clonotype: Germline is not matched at one junction end, which may reflect a read error. The J gene is TRBJ2-7, the V gene TRBV5-1; D assignment may be TRBD1 or TRBD2 (6 bases each). Germline V gives CDR1 SGHRS, CDR2 YFSETQ. The CDR3 is made up of 13 amino acids. CDR3 loop: CASSLQARGERYF. In nucleotides, the CDR3 is TGCGCCAGCAGCTTACAGGCAAGGGGGGAGCGGTACTTC. The entire variable domain, with the rest obtained from reference TRBV5-1 and TRBJ2-7, is as follows: KAGVTQTPRYLIKTRGQQVTLSCSPISGHRSVSWYQQTPGQGLQFLFEYFSETQRNKGNFPGRFSGRQFSNSRSEMNVSTLELGDSALYLCASSLQARGERYFGPGTRLTVT.

The chain is built from TRBV5-6 and TRBJ2-5, with D unclear. CDR3 size: 14 residues. Trimming took off 0 bases at V and 5 bases at J, with 11 bases between the two ends. Germline lookup yields CDR1 SGHDT and CDR2 YYEEEE. The DNA of the CDR3 is TGTGCCAGCAGCTTGGCCCTAGTTCTCGAGACCCAGTACTTC. Protein sequence: CASSLALVLETQYF.

The rearrangement uses TRBV7-9 and TRBJ2-1, with 7 positions matching TRBD2. Germline CDR1 is SEHNR and CDR2 is FQNEAQ (reference sequence). This CDR3 contains 15 residues. Unmatched junction bases numbered 10, after V lost 2 bases and J lost 9 bases. The CDR3 DNA sequence: TGTGCCAGCAGCTTAAAGGGCCTGCGGGAGATTGAGCAGTTCTTC. Translating it yields CASSLKGLREIEQFF. The full variable domain, completed using reference TRBV7-9 and TRBJ2-1, is DTGVSQNPRHKITKRGQNVTFRCDPISEHNRLYWYRQTLGQGPEFLTYFQNEAQLEKSRLLSDRFSAERPKGSFSTLEIQRTEQGDSAMYLCASSLKGLREIEQFFGPGTRLTVL.

This clonotype came up once. One end of the junction does not line up with germline, which may come from a read error. The chain uses TRBV29-1 and TRBJ2-3, with TRBD1 identical over 11 bases. There are 16 residues in the CDR3. CDR1 and CDR2 from the germline V gene are SQVTM and ANQGSEA. CDR3 nucleotide sequence: TGCAGCGTTTACTCTCTGGACAGGGGGCGCACAGATTCGCAGTATTTT. This codes for CSVYSLDRGRTDSQYF.

CDR3 bases: TGCAGTGCTAGAGATAGTGGGGACCATGAGCAGTTCTTC. The encoded protein is CSARDSGDHEQFF. The chain joins TRBV20-1 to TRBJ2-1; D is possibly TRBD1 or TRBD2 (5 bases each). Germline V lookup: CDR1 DFQATT, CDR2 SNEGSKA (reference sequence). Trimming shortened V by 0 bases and J by 8 bases, and 11 bases separated the two germline ends. This CDR3 has 13 residues.

This sequence joins TRBV6-2 or TRBV6-3 and TRBJ2-3; D gene ambiguous. V was trimmed by 2 bases and J by 3 bases, leaving 6 bases between them. Germline V gene data show CDR1 as MNHEY and CDR2 as SVGEGT. The CDR3 is made up of 13 amino acids. This CDR3 reads CASSYRETDTQYF. In nucleotides, the CDR3 is TGTGCCAGCAGTTACCGAGAGACAGATACGCAGTATTTT.

As for this clonotype: This may come from a read error, since a much larger clone is one base off. J is TRBJ2-3 and V is TRBV7-2, with TRBD1 as a possible D gene (5 bases). This CDR3 region has 14 residues. CDR1 SGHTA and CDR2 FQGNSA come from the germline V gene. V lost 5 bases and J 0 bases, leaving 9 bases between the germline ends. The CDR3: CASSQDRSTDTQYF. The CDR3 DNA is TGTGCCAGCAGCCAAGACAGAAGCACAGATACGCAGTATTTT.

The chain links TRBV6-6 to TRBJ2-1; D unclear. Per the germline V gene, CDR1 is MNHNY and CDR2 is SVGAGI (reference sequence). V dropped 4 bases and J dropped 0 bases, with 4 bases sitting between them. The CDR3 consists of 13 residues. The CDR3 spells CASSSNSYNEQFF. In DNA form, the CDR3 reads TGTGCCAGCAGTTCCAACTCCTACAATGAGCAGTTCTTC.